This is a list of T cell receptor beta chains from one sample in a study of T-cell memory formation after mild COVID-19. TCRdb ran MiXCR on the 5' RACE reads and lists one entry per CDR3 protein. The sample consists of about 100,000 distinct CDR3 sequences, over 13% of them appearing once. The sample comprised PBMCs or a T cell subset sorted from them (not recorded which). The receptors derive from a man aged 18 to 30 who had mild COVID-19 (a few samples of this study predate the infection). Cell type and time point are not known. Both conserved end residues are part of each CDR3. Each record gives: J gene, clone size, CDR3 length, D gene, V gene, CDR3 DNA, CDR3 protein. D genes are given only for firm matches. Clone size is given for some rows only: seen once, a few or many times, or a class if the clone is expanded.

TRBJ1-6,few,15,TRBD1,TRBV15,TGTGCCACCAGCACAGGACAGGGAATCAATTCACCCCTCCACTTT,CATSTGQGINSPLHF
TRBJ2-4,-,18,-,TRBV24-1,TGTGCCACCAGTGATTTTGGGGCTTGGGGGAAAGTCAAAAACATTCAGTACTTC,CATSDFGAWGKVKNIQYF
TRBJ2-7,few,11,-,TRBV11-3,TGTGCCAGCAGCTCCGACGGGCACACCTACTTC,CASSSDGHTYF
TRBJ2-5,few,15,TRBD2,TRBV24-1,TGTGCCACCAGTGAGTCCGGGACTAGCGGAGAGACCCAGTACTTC,CATSESGTSGETQYF
TRBJ2-7,many,14,-,TRBV7-2,TGTGCCAGCAGCCTCCCCTCGGGAGCCAACGAGCAGTACTTC,CASSLPSGANEQYF
TRBJ1-1,few,8,-,TRBV19,TGTGCCACCTATGAAGCTTTCTTT,CATYEAFF
TRBJ1-2,-,11,-,TRBV29-1,TGCAGCGTTGAGGCTAGGGAAGGCTACACCTTC,CSVEAREGYTF
TRBJ2-7,-,11,-,TRBV6-2/TRBV6-3,TGTGCCAGCACCATGGACTACGAGCAGTACTTC,CASTMDYEQYF
TRBJ2-5,-,13,-,TRBV27,TGTGCCAGCAGTTTTGGTTCCCGGGGACGCCAGTACTTC,CASSFGSRGRQYF
TRBJ2-3,-,17,TRBD2,TRBV7-2,TGTGCCAGCAGCCTGACTAGCGGGGGGGCTAGCACAGATACGCAGTATTTT,CASSLTSGGASTDTQYF
TRBJ1-5,few,15,TRBD1,TRBV6-2/TRBV6-3,TGTGCCAGCAGCCGCGACAGGGTTGGGAATCAGCCCCAGCATTTT,CASSRDRVGNQPQHF
TRBJ2-3,few,14,-,TRBV24-1,TGTGCCACCAGTGACTCAGACTCCGCAGATACGCAGTATTTT,CATSDSDSADTQYF
TRBJ2-5,-,13,-,TRBV6-5,TGTGCCAGCCGAATAGGCTTTCGGGAGACCCAGTACTTC,CASRIGFRETQYF
TRBJ2-1,many,13,-,TRBV24-1,TGTGCCACCAGTGATTCGGCGGGGAATGAGCAGTTCTTC,CATSDSAGNEQFF
TRBJ1-4,few,15,-,TRBV19,TGTGCCAGTAGTCCCGGTGCGGGTCGTAATGAAAAACTGTTTTTT,CASSPGAGRNEKLFF
TRBJ2-3,few,14,-,TRBV12-3/TRBV12-4,TGTGCCAGCACCCGGGACTGGAACACAGATACGCAGTATTTT,CASTRDWNTDTQYF
TRBJ1-1,few,14,TRBD1,TRBV5-1,TGCGCCAGCAGTTATGACAGGGGAAACACTGAAGCTTTCTTT,CASSYDRGNTEAFF
TRBJ1-2,-,15,-,TRBV29-1,TGCAGCGTTGAGTTCCCGGGGGGCCCGAGATATGGCTACACCTTC,CSVEFPGGPRYGYTF
TRBJ2-1,few,16,TRBD2,TRBV11-3,TGTGCCAGCAGCTTTGAGGGCGGGAGCTCCTACAATGAGCAGTTCTTC,CASSFEGGSSYNEQFF
TRBJ2-4,-,15,TRBD2,TRBV7-6,TGTGCCAGCAGCTTAGGGCGGGGGGGACTCTACATTCAGTACTTC,CASSLGRGGLYIQYF
TRBJ1-5,few,14,-,TRBV12-3/TRBV12-4,TGTGCCAGCAGTTTAGAACACCAGATACAGCCCCAGCATTTT,CASSLEHQIQPQHF
TRBJ2-3,-,16,-,TRBV5-5,TGTGCCAGCAGCCCCCTGACGGGAGCCCCCACAGATACGCAGTATTTT,CASSPLTGAPTDTQYF
TRBJ2-1,-,12,-,TRBV20-1,TGCAGTGCGGACCTAGGGGGAAATGAGCAGTTCTTC,CSADLGGNEQFF
TRBJ2-5,-,16,TRBD1,TRBV15,TGTGCCACCAGCAGAGATCGTGGGGACAGGGGGAAGACCCAGTACTTC,CATSRDRGDRGKTQYF
TRBJ2-7,once,14,-,TRBV7-2,TGTGCCAGCACCCTGATCTCGGGGGCGGGGGAGCAGTACTTC,CASTLISGAGEQYF
TRBJ2-1,many,14,-,TRBV29-1,TGCAGCGTTGAAGAAATGCTTGTAGGGCCTGAGCAGTTCTTC,CSVEEMLVGPEQFF
TRBJ2-1,few,15,-,TRBV19,TGTGCCAGTAGTATTGAGGAGAGCTCCTACAATGAGCAGTTCTTC,CASSIEESSYNEQFF
TRBJ1-2,few,12,-,TRBV6-2/TRBV6-3,TGTGCCAGCAGGGATTTCCAGTGGGGCTACACCTTC,CASRDFQWGYTF
TRBJ2-1,many,14,TRBD2,TRBV12-3/TRBV12-4,TGTGCCAGCAGTTTAAGTAGCGGGGGTAATGAGCAGTTCTTC,CASSLSSGGNEQFF
TRBJ2-3,-,15,TRBD1,TRBV7-2,TGTGCCAGCAGCACTACCGGGACAGGGGGCGTTACGCAGTATTTT,CASSTTGTGGVTQYF
TRBJ1-2,many,14,-,TRBV5-1,TGCGCCAGCAGCTTGGTAGCGGCAGCCTATGGCTACACCTTC,CASSLVAAAYGYTF
TRBJ2-7,-,15,TRBD2,TRBV6-6,TGTGCCAGCAGTTACTCGACTAGCGGGTCCTACGAGCAGTACTTC,CASSYSTSGSYEQYF
TRBJ2-1,few,16,TRBD1,TRBV9,TGTGCCAGCAGCGAGAGACAGGGGGCCTCTTACAATGAGCAGTTCTTC,CASSERQGASYNEQFF
TRBJ2-1,-,15,TRBD2,TRBV4-3,TGCGCCAGCCGCCTGGGGCGGGGGGGGTTCAATGAGCAGTTCTTC,CASRLGRGGFNEQFF
TRBJ1-1,-,14,-,TRBV5-6,TGTGCCAGCAGCCCCGGGGGCAGACACACTGAAGCTTTCTTT,CASSPGGRHTEAFF
TRBJ2-1,many,11,-,TRBV29-1,TGCAGCGGACTAGTACTCAATGAGCAGTTCTTC,CSGLVLNEQFF
TRBJ1-1,few,13,-,TRBV19,TGTGCCAGTAGTATGTTCGGTCGGGGGGAGGCTTTCTTT,CASSMFGRGEAFF
TRBJ1-2,-,14,-,TRBV10-2,TGCGCCAGCAGTGATCAGGCCGGCGCGGAGGGCTACACCTTC,CASSDQAGAEGYTF
TRBJ1-2,-,24,TRBD1,TRBV15,TGTGCCACCCAATACAGGGACAAAGCTGTAACATTGTGGGGACAGGTCCGGAGGGCGCTCGGCTACACCTTC,CATQYRDKAVTLWGQVRRALGYTF
TRBJ1-6,many,13,-,TRBV6-6,TGTGCCACCGAAGGGGAAGGGGATTCACCCCTCCACTTT,CATEGEGDSPLHF
TRBJ1-5,-,14,-,TRBV4-2,TGTGCCAGCAGCCAAGAGCCCGGTGGTCAGCCCCAGCATTTT,CASSQEPGGQPQHF
TRBJ2-3,-,14,TRBD1,TRBV4-1,TGCGCCAGCAGCTACGGACAGGGGACAGATACGCAGTATTTT,CASSYGQGTDTQYF
TRBJ2-5,few,13,-,TRBV7-9,TGTGCCAGCAGGCGAGGGAGTAAAGAGACCCAGTACTTC,CASRRGSKETQYF